Many counts were recorded for the clone carrying this T cell receptor (beta chain). This specimen comes from a study of early T cells in non-severe SARS-CoV-2 infection. There are 14 residues in the CDR3. With V trimmed by 8 bases and J by 4 bases, 8 bases remained unmatched. Per the germline V gene, CDR1 is SGHAT and CDR2 is FQNNGV. Individual cDNA molecules received unique molecular identifiers during library preparation. MiXCR was run by TCRdb on the 5' RACE reads, yielding one entry per CDR3 protein. The sample has 45,000 to 55,000 distinct CDR3 sequences, roughly 10% seen once. This clonotype was obtained from an adult who was a healthcare worker with PCR-confirmed SARS-CoV-2 infection or an uninfected control (not recorded which). Sample: whole blood. The chain combines TRBV11-2 with TRBJ1-2; 9 nucleotides match TRBD1. The CDR3 loop reads CASSLTGGGYGYTF. The CDR3 DNA follows: TGTGCCAGCTCTCTAACAGGGGGCGGCTATGGCTACACCTTC.